Below, 21 T cell receptor beta chains from the same sample are listed, as sequenced in a study of long-term antiretroviral therapy in people with HIV. immunoSEQ v3.0 was run at survey level. The assay was immunoSEQ multiplex PCR, and TCRdb's table has in-frame clones only and misses some. The table lists under 20,000 clones, 80% of them singletons. This sample comprised unsorted PBMCs, obtained 0.2 years after starting antiretroviral therapy. Every receptor here comes from a woman aged 35 to 49 with HIV.

The V gene is TRBV7-8, the J gene TRBJ1-2; D is uncertain. Germline V gene sequence: CDR1 SGHVS, CDR2 FQNEAQ. The CDR3 covers 13 residues. V dropped 1 base and J dropped 6 bases, with 9 bases sitting between them. CDR3 DNA sequence: TGTGCCAGCAGCTTAGTAGCCTCCCATGGCTACACCTTC. Amino acids: CASSLVASHGYTF.

This clone is termed medium-sized (0.01 to 0.1%). The V gene is TRBV7-9, the J gene TRBJ2-3, with D possibly TRBD1 on 5 matching bases. Trimming shortened V by 5 bases and J by 2 bases, and 14 bases separated the two germline ends. Looked up from germline, CDR1 is SEHNR and CDR2 is FQNEAQ (reference sequence). This CDR3 comprises 15 residues. In DNA, the CDR3 is TGTGCCAGCAGCCATCTACAGGACGCCACAGATACGCAGTATTTT. This gives the protein CASSHLQDATDTQYF.

The chain recombines TRBV4-3 with TRBJ1-1, with D possibly matching TRBD1 (5 bases). The V and J ends lost 2 bases and 1 base respectively, with 17 bases between them. Germline values: CDR1 LGHNA, CDR2 YSLEER. This CDR3 has 17 amino acids. CDR3 loop: CASSQIPWQGGNTEAFF. In DNA, the CDR3 is TGCGCCAGCAGCCAAATTCCCTGGCAGGGAGGGAACACTGAAGCTTTCTTT.

V and J are TRBV14 and TRBJ2-7, with D possibly TRBD2 on 6 matching bases. The germline V and J ends were trimmed by 0 bases and 4 bases, with 13 bases remaining between them. CDR1 is SGHDN, CDR2 FVKESK, per germline. This CDR3 is 15 amino acids long. The CDR3 is CASSQDEWGRYEQYF. CDR3 sequence (DNA): TGTGCCAGCAGCCAAGATGAATGGGGGAGGTACGAGCAGTACTTC.

The chain recombines TRBV4-1 with TRBJ2-6; D call uncertain. The V gene's germline CDR1 is MGHRA and CDR2 YSYEKL. The V end lost 2 bases, the J end lost 0 bases, and 5 bases lay between the germline ends. The CDR3 spans 15 residues. The CDR3 coding sequence is TGCGCCAGCAGCCAAACCAGCTCTGGGGCCAACGTCCTGACTTTC. Amino acids: CASSQTSSGANVLTF.

The gene calls are TRBV19 and TRBJ1-3; no clear D gene. V gave up 5 bases and J gave up 7 bases, with 15 bases separating them. The V gene's germline CDR1 is LNHDA and CDR2 SQIVND (reference sequence). The CDR3 covers 14 residues. The CDR3 DNA is TGTGCCAGTAGTCCCCCCGGAACCCCTAACACCATATATTTT. It yields the protein CASSPPGTPNTIYF.

This chain connects TRBV2 to TRBJ1-5; weak D call: TRBD1 (6 bases). CDR1 is SNHLY, CDR2 FYNNEI, per germline. Between the trimmed V and J ends, which lost 2 bases and 7 bases, there was a span of 12 bases. This CDR3 spans 14 amino acids. The CDR3 sequence is CASSEPGGGQPQHF. CDR3 nucleotides: TGTGCCAGCAGTGAACCGGGGGGCGGACAGCCCCAGCATTTT.

This clone was counted only a few times. In DNA, the CDR3 is TGTGCCAGCAGCCAAGATGGACTAGACTACGAGCAGTACTTC. Protein product: CASSQDGLDYEQYF. The chain has TRBV4-2 and TRBJ2-7; 7 positions agree with TRBD2. Germline V gives CDR1 LGHNA, CDR2 YNFKEQ. The CDR3 loop spans 14 amino acids. V lost 0 bases to trimming and J lost 3 bases; unmatched junction nucleotides: 2.

This chain connects TRBV5-1 to TRBJ2-7; TRBD1 matches 7 bases. V shed 0 bases, J shed 2 bases, and the junction held 8 bases outside the gene matches. Germline CDR1 is SGHRS and CDR2 is YFSETQ. CDR3 length: 16 amino acids. Written as DNA, the CDR3 is TGCGCCAGCAGCTTGGCCGGTTCAGGGGGTACCTACGAGCAGTACTTC. Protein: CASSLAGSGGTYEQYF.

The rearrangement joins TRBV14 to TRBJ2-3; 14 bases are shared with TRBD2. The junction had 6 bases not matched to a gene; V was cut back by 7 bases and J by 6 bases. This CDR3 has 15 amino acids. Germline values: CDR1 SGHDN, CDR2 FVKESK. CDR3 DNA: TGTGCCAGCAACGGACTAGCGGGGGGTAGGGATACGCAGTATTTT. Protein sequence: CASNGLAGGRDTQYF.

The genes are TRBV5-4 and TRBJ2-1; 9 bases line up with TRBD2. CDR3 length equals 18 residues. Germline V gene lookup returns CDR1 SGHNT and CDR2 YYREEE (reference sequence). Losses at the gene ends were 1 base for V and 3 bases for J; bases not matched to a gene: 11. The chain's CDR3 is CASSLWLAGSPIYNEQFF. DNA of the CDR3: TGTGCCAGCAGCTTGTGGCTAGCGGGAAGCCCAATCTACAATGAGCAGTTCTTC.

This sequence joins TRBV6-1 and TRBJ1-2; D call uncertain. The germline CDR1 and CDR2 sequences are MNHNS and SASEGT. The V end was cut by 2 bases, the J end by 2 bases, with 9 bases between. The CDR3 consists of 14 residues. CDR3 coding DNA: TGTGCCAGCAGTGAATGGCGGAAAAACTATGGCTACACCTTC. Protein: CASSEWRKNYGYTF.

CDR3 in amino acids: CASSRTGGELFF. The CDR3 nucleotides are TGTGCCAGCAGCCGGACTGGCGGGGAGCTGTTTTTT. The rearrangement uses TRBV11-3 and TRBJ2-2, with D possibly TRBD2 on 5 matching bases. This CDR3 region has 12 residues. Germline V gene data show CDR1 as SGHNT and CDR2 as YENEEA. Trimming took 5 bases from V and 7 from J, leaving 8 bases between them.

This clone was seen once. V gene TRBV7-9 combines with J gene TRBJ2-7; the match to TRBD1 covers 7 bases. Germline assignment: CDR1 SEHNR and CDR2 FQNEAQ (reference sequence). J lost 2 bases, V lost 5 bases, and 12 bases had no gene match. This CDR3 has 16 residues. For the CDR3, the DNA is TGTGCCAGCAGCGGAAGGGACAGAACAACTACCTACGAGCAGTACTTC. This sequence encodes CASSGRDRTTTYEQYF. Using reference TRBV7-9 and TRBJ2-7 for the parts outside the CDR3, the full variable domain is DTGVSQNPRHKITKRGQNVTFRCDPISEHNRLYWYRQTLGQGPEFLTYFQNEAQLEKSRLLSDRFSAERPKGSFSTLEIQRTEQGDSAMYLCASSGRDRTTTYEQYFGPGTRLTVT.

The chain carries TRBV5-5 and TRBJ1-2, with 12 bases identical to TRBD1. The germline CDR1 and CDR2 sequences are SGHKS and YYEKEE (reference sequence). V shed 4 bases, J shed 7 bases, and the junction held 8 bases outside the gene matches. CDR3 length: 15 residues. The CDR3 DNA follows: TGTGCCAGCAGCCAAGGGACAGGGGGCTCGTCTGGCTACACCTTC. As protein: CASSQGTGGSSGYTF.

CDR3 residues: CAIRGSYEQYF. CDR3 nucleotide sequence: TGTGCCATCAGGGGATCCTACGAGCAGTACTTC. The chain employs TRBV10-3 and TRBJ2-7; D is ambiguous. Germline-derived CDR1 and CDR2 are ENHRY and SYGVKD. The CDR3 has 11 residues. The V gene lost 6 bases and the J gene lost 1 base, with 4 bases spanning the gap.

This clone was found once. The chain has TRBV19 and TRBJ2-7; no clear D. This CDR3 region has 15 residues. V gave up 0 bases and J gave up 0 bases, with 9 bases separating them. Germline-derived CDR1 and CDR2 are LNHDA and SQIVND (reference sequence). This chain's CDR3 is CASSIDALSSYEQYF. The CDR3 DNA is TGTGCCAGTAGTATAGATGCGCTTAGCTCCTACGAGCAGTACTTC.

The rearrangement links TRBV27 to TRBJ2-7, with 7 nucleotides matching TRBD1. This CDR3 comprises 13 residues. CDR1 and CDR2 from the germline V gene are MNHEY and SMNVEV (reference sequence). Trimming removed 6 bases from V and 0 bases from J; junction bases left unmatched: 2. CDR3 coding DNA: TGTGCCAGCAGCAGGGGGAGCTCCTACGAGCAGTACTTC. Protein: CASSRGSSYEQYF.

The chain couples TRBV13 to TRBJ2-7; maybe TRBD2 (5 bases). Germline V gives CDR1 PRHDT, CDR2 FYEKMQ (reference sequence). This CDR3 is built from 14 residues. V shed 0 bases and J shed 3 bases, with 9 bases lying between them. The CDR3 bases are TGTGCCAGCAGCTTAGGCCAAGCGGACTACGAGCAGTACTTC. This sequence encodes CASSLGQADYEQYF.

This clone was picked up one time. V and J are TRBV7-8 and TRBJ2-7; 15 bases match TRBD2. J lost 3 bases, V lost 4 bases, and 7 bases had no gene match. The CDR3 contains 17 residues. CDR1 is SGHVS, CDR2 FQNEAQ, per germline. The CDR3 DNA reads TGTGCCAGCAGCTCCGGACTAGCGGGAGGGTGGAACTACGAGCAGTACTTC. Translation: CASSSGLAGGWNYEQYF.

J is TRBJ2-1 and V is TRBV30; tentative D call: TRBD2 (6 bases). Looked up from germline, CDR1 is GTSNPN and CDR2 is SVGIG (reference sequence). Trimming pared 2 bases from V and 9 bases from J, leaving 14 bases between. The CDR3 totals 13 residues. CDR3 protein: CAWSRDWTFEQFF. DNA of the CDR3: TGTGCCTGGAGTCGGGACTGGACATTTGAGCAGTTCTTC.